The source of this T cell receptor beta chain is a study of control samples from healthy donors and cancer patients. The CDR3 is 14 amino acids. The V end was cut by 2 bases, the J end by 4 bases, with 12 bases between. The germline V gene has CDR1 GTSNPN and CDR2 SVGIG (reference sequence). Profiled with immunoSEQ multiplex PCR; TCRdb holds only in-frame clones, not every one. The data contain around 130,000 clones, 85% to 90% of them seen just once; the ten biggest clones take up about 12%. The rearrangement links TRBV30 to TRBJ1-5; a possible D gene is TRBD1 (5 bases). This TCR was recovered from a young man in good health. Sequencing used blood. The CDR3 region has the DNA TGTGCCTGGAGTCTAGGGGATGTGAATCAGCCCCAGCATTTT. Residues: CAWSLGDVNQPQHF.